These 20 T cell receptor beta chains came from one sample sequenced in a study of shared clonotypes between healthy human individuals. Libraries were prepared by immunoSEQ multiplex PCR; TCRdb keeps only in-frame clonotypes and omits some of them. The profile shows about 560,000 clones, around 76% of them singletons. Sequencing used PBMCs. The receptor source for this set is a middle-aged woman in good health. Some clones in this sample may be carry-over from other donors' samples.

Worth noting for this clone: At one end the junction does not follow the germline gene, possibly because of a read error. Other DNA sequences within the sample encode an identical CDR3. This sequence joins TRBV5-1 and TRBJ1-1, with 8 bases lining up with TRBD1. This CDR3 is built from 16 residues. CDR1 and CDR2 from the germline V gene are SGHRS and YFSETQ. The CDR3 region is CASSPGQVGMNTEAFF. CDR3 in DNA: TGCGCCAGCAGCCCGGGACAGGTGGGGATGAACACTGAAGCTTTCTTC.

This clone was picked up a small number of times. The V and J genes are TRBV2 and TRBJ2-1, with TRBD1 identical over 7 bases. This CDR3 has 12 amino acids. The V gene's germline CDR1 is SNHLY and CDR2 FYNNEI. Germline trimming cut 6 bases from V and 6 bases from J; bases unmatched to any gene: 2. The CDR3 here is CASRTGRNEQFF. CDR3 coding DNA: TGTGCCAGCAGGACAGGGCGCAATGAGCAGTTCTTC.

The rearrangement links TRBV28 to TRBJ2-2; D is unclear. Germline V gives CDR1 MDHEN, CDR2 SYDVKM. V was shortened by 5 bases and J by 7 bases, with 17 bases between the two germline ends. This CDR3 has 15 residues. For the CDR3, the DNA is TGTGCCAGCAGTCCCCGGGCCACCGGGTTCGGGGAGCTGTTTTTT. As protein: CASSPRATGFGELFF.

This chain joins TRBV19 and TRBJ1-1; 8 positions match TRBD1. CDR3 length: 19 residues. The germline CDR1 and CDR2 sequences are LNHDA and SQIVND (reference sequence). The J segment lost 1 base and the V segment lost 2 bases, leaving 15 bases of the junction unmatched. The CDR3 sequence: CASSIIRLGRGLRNTEAFF. CDR3 in DNA: TGTGCCAGTAGTATAATCCGTCTTGGCAGGGGGCTACGGAACACTGAAGCTTTCTTT.

CDR3 amino acids: CASSYYNEQFF. The CDR3 bases are TGCGCCAGCAGTTACTACAATGAGCAGTTCTTC. V gene TRBV4-3 combines with J gene TRBJ2-1; no clear D gene. Germline V gives CDR1 LGHNA, CDR2 YSLEER. The V gene lost 6 bases and the J gene lost 3 bases, with 3 bases spanning the gap. The CDR3 consists of 11 residues.

This chain joins TRBV7-9 and TRBJ1-2; D call uncertain. V was clipped by 2 bases and J by 4 bases, with 11 bases between them. The V gene's germline CDR1 is SEHNR and CDR2 FQNEAQ (reference sequence). This CDR3 is 14 amino acids long. CDR3 sequence (DNA): TGTGCCAGCAGCTTAAGCGGCGGGATCTATGGCTACACCTTC. This codes for CASSLSGGIYGYTF.

As to this clone: The same CDR3 arises from other DNA sequences in this sample as well. The V gene is TRBV5-1, the J gene TRBJ2-2, with a weak D call TRBD1 (5 bases). The CDR3 is made up of 14 amino acids. Deletions cut 4 bases from V and 1 base from J, with 8 bases between. Germline assignment: CDR1 SGHRS and CDR2 YFSETQ. CDR3 residues: CASSLTVNTGELFF. The CDR3 nucleotides are TGCGCCAGCAGCCTGACAGTGAACACCGGGGAGCTGTTTTTT.

Comment on this clone: Other nucleotide sequences in the sample specify the same CDR3. The chain joins TRBV18 to TRBJ2-5; perhaps TRBD1 as D (5 bases). CDR3 length: 13 residues. In germline, CDR1 is KGHSH, CDR2 LQKENI. The V gene lost 0 bases and the J gene lost 4 bases, with 6 bases spanning the gap. This CDR3 is CASSPPGVETQYF. Here the CDR3 DNA reads TGTGCCAGCTCACCACCAGGGGTAGAGACCCAGTACTTC.

For this clone: This could be a read error, since a much larger clone is one nucleotide away. The V and J genes are TRBV6-4 and TRBJ1-6, with no clear D. Per the germline V gene, CDR1 is MRHNA and CDR2 is SNTAGT. The CDR3 sequence is 13 residues long. CDR3 sequence (DNA): TGTGCCAGCAGTGACCGGGCGAATTCACCCCCCCACTTT. This codes for CASSDRANSPPHF.

This CDR3 is CAWSVRKGEQYF. CDR3 DNA sequence: TGTGCCTGGAGTGTAAGAAAAGGCGAGCAGTACTTC. V gene TRBV30 combines with J gene TRBJ2-7; D gene unclear. The CDR3 totals 12 residues. The V gene's germline CDR1 is GTSNPN and CDR2 SVGIG (reference sequence). V was trimmed by 0 bases and J by 6 bases, leaving 9 bases between them. The whole variable domain, filled in from reference TRBV30 and TRBJ2-7, reads SQTIHQWPATLVQPVGSPLSLECTVEGTSNPNLYWYRQAAGRGLQLLFYSVGIGQISSEVPQNLSASRPQDRQFILSSKKLLLSDSGFYLCAWSVRKGEQYFGPGTRLTVT.

The chain employs TRBV19 and TRBJ2-6; no clear D gene. V dropped 5 bases and J dropped 0 bases, with 5 bases sitting between them. CDR3 length equals 14 residues. Germline values: CDR1 LNHDA, CDR2 SQIVND (reference sequence). For the CDR3, the DNA is TGTGCCAGTAGTTTCAGCTCTGGGGCCAACGTCCTGACTTTC. Encoded protein: CASSFSSGANVLTF.

The CDR3 DNA is TGTGCCAGCAGTTATTGGTCCGGAGGTCCCTACGAGCAGTACTTC. Its translation is CASSYWSGGPYEQYF. V usage is TRBV6-5 and J usage is TRBJ2-5; maybe TRBD2 (5 bases). The J call is doubtful: the DNA matches TRBJ2-7 better. This CDR3 has 15 amino acids. CDR1 MNHEY and CDR2 SVGAGI come from the germline V gene.

This rearrangement joins TRBV29-1 to TRBJ1-2; D is possibly TRBD1 (6 bases). This CDR3 is built from 15 residues. The V gene's germline CDR1 is SQVTM and CDR2 ANQGSEA. V was trimmed by 1 base and J by 5 bases, leaving 17 bases between them. The CDR3 is CSVEGVTGHGYGYTF. Written as DNA, the CDR3 is TGCAGCGTTGAAGGGGTGACAGGACACGGGTATGGCTACACCTTC.

Concerning this clone: A read error is possible here, since a much larger clone lies one base away. A read error is likely, as this CDR3 ends without the conserved phenylalanine or tryptophan. This chain uses TRBV7-3 with TRBJ1-1; D is possibly TRBD1 (5 bases). In germline, CDR1 is SGHTA, CDR2 FQGTGA. Trimming cost V 3 bases and J 9 bases, with 8 bases left between them. The CDR3 length is 11 residues. CDR3 coding DNA: TGTGCCAGCAGCTTGGGGGAGAAAGCTTTCCTT. Encoded protein: CASSLGEKAFL.

Details on this clone: The junction departs from germline at one end; a sequencing error may be responsible. The chain combines TRBV25-1 with TRBJ2-2; D possibly corresponds to TRBD2 (5 bases). Germline CDR1 reads MGHDK; CDR2 reads SYGVNS. The CDR3 is made up of 12 amino acids. This chain's CDR3 is CASSLVPGELLF. In DNA form, the CDR3 reads TGTGCCAGCAGCCTAGTCCCCGGGGAGCTGCTTTTT.

The chain is built from TRBV2 and TRBJ2-3, with 11 positions matching TRBD2. The CDR3 contains 18 residues. The V gene end was trimmed by 8 bases and the J gene end by 2 bases; junction bases not matched to a gene: 15. The V gene's germline CDR1 is SNHLY and CDR2 FYNNEI. In DNA form, the CDR3 reads TGTGCCAGCCGCCCCCCGGGTACTAGCGGGAGCAACACAGATACGCAGTATTTT. It codes for CASRPPGTSGSNTDTQYF.

The chain carries TRBV6-1 and TRBJ2-1; 9 nucleotides agree with TRBD2. The V segment lost 8 bases and the J segment 4 bases; nucleotides outside the gene matches: 6. This CDR3 is built from 14 residues. Germline loops: CDR1 MNHNS, CDR2 SASEGT. CDR3 DNA sequence: TGTGCCAGCGGCCTAGCGGGACTTTACAATGAGCAGTTCTTC. Translation gives CASGLAGLYNEQFF.

This clone has more than one count but fewer than ten. This sequence joins TRBV10-3 and TRBJ2-1; 9 bases align to TRBD2. The junction had 8 bases not matched to a gene; V was cut back by 3 bases and J by 5 bases. The germline gives CDR1 ENHRY, CDR2 SYGVKD. The CDR3 is 16 amino acids. In nucleotides, the CDR3 is TGTGCCATCAGTGACCCGGGGGCGGGAGGGAACAATGAGCAGTTCTTC. The encoded protein is CAISDPGAGGNNEQFF.

Note on this clone: A single base separates this from a much larger clone, so it may be a read error. This specimen includes other DNA sequences encoding the same CDR3. The chain has TRBV30 and TRBJ1-1; weak D call: TRBD1 (5 bases). V lost 8 bases, J lost 4 bases, and 26 bases lay in between. Germline loops: CDR1 GTSNPN, CDR2 SVGIG (reference sequence). The CDR3 runs to 16 residues. CDR3 loop: CAAEAGMISWSTEAFF. The CDR3 nucleotides read TGTGCCGCGGAGGCAGGGATGATCTCTTGGAGCACTGAAGCTTTCTTT.

The V gene is TRBV11-2, the J gene TRBJ2-1; no clear D gene. CDR1 is SGHAT and CDR2 is FQNNGV in the germline V gene. CDR3 size: 15 residues. V lost 1 base, J lost 5 bases, and 12 bases lay in between. CDR3 amino acids: CASSLASFFHNEQFF. As DNA, the CDR3 is TGTGCCAGCAGCTTAGCTTCGTTTTTCCACAATGAGCAGTTCTTC.